What follows is one T cell receptor (beta chain) and its context. Antigen specificity is unknown. V gave up 2 bases and J gave up 1 base, with 8 bases separating them. The CDR3 consists of 14 residues. From germline, CDR1 is MNHNS and CDR2 SASEGT. The sample originates from a study of graft-versus-host responses after intestinal transplantation. On the study more broadly: Among the recipients, transplants were multivisceral, liver-intestinal, or isolated intestinal.

Profiled with immunoSEQ multiplex PCR; TCRdb holds only in-frame clones, not every one. The sample lists 78,000 or so clones; roughly 84% were seen once. The receptor comes from a human donor who was the organ donor for an intestinal transplant. The chain carries TRBV6-1 and TRBJ1-1, with unresolved D. This specimen consisted of unstimulated CD8+ T cells sorted from spleen or lymph node cells, obtained before transplant. The CDR3 nucleotides read TGTGCCAGCAGTGAATCCCTGTGGAACACTGAAGCTTTCTTT. This gives the protein CASSESLWNTEAFF.